The clone carrying this T cell receptor (beta chain) was found many times. The target antigen is unknown. The data belong to a study of response to subunit inactivated influenza vaccine. TCRdb independently ran MiXCR on the RT-PCR reads; one entry per CDR3 protein. Of a few hundred thousand distinct CDR3 sequences listed, 10% to 11% are singletons. Study-wide points: The authors suggested that few new T cells are recruited per seasonal influenza vaccination.

In germline, CDR1 is MNHEY, CDR2 SVGAGI. This CDR3 comprises 15 residues. Germline trimming cut 2 bases from V and 0 bases from J; bases unmatched to any gene: 0. V gene TRBV6-5 combines with J gene TRBJ1-4; 7 bases fit TRBD1. Sequenced material: PBMCs from blood, taken about 6 weeks after vaccination. The clonotype was recovered from a middle-aged man who received an inactivated influenza vaccine. The CDR3 sequence is CASSYQGATNEKLFF. The CDR3 region has the DNA TGTGCCAGCAGTTACCAGGGGGCAACTAATGAAAAACTGTTTTTT.